A selection of T cell receptor beta chains follows, all from one sample in a study of PD-L1 blockade in urothelial cancer. Profiled with immunoSEQ multiplex PCR; TCRdb holds only in-frame clones, not every one. The profile covers roughly 110,000 clones, with approximately 90% appearing a single time and about 4% taken by the ten largest. This specimen consisted of PBMCs, obtained around atezolizumab (anti-PD-L1) treatment. The source is a man in his fifties or sixties with urothelial cancer. The conserved cysteine and the conserved F or W are not part of the CDR3 here.

V gene	J gene	CDR3 protein
TRBV28	TRBJ2-1	ASSTRSSTSGIGTYNEQF
TRBV2	TRBJ2-5	ASSEGHTGQETQY
TRBV7-6	TRBJ1-5	ASSEMGQINQPQH
TRBV7-2	TRBJ1-3	ASSLDGRERNTIY
TRBV4-2	TRBJ2-1	ASSQVAGNEQF
TRBV6-5	TRBJ2-2	ASSLQGGTGELF
TRBV19	TRBJ2-1	ASGPGGGGAVRNEQF
TRBV10-2	TRBJ1-2	ASSEMTGGNGYT
TRBV6-1	TRBJ2-7	ASSEHPDRPGC
TRBV7-6	TRBJ2-7	ASSHPPLLGQVSSYEQY
TRBV30	TRBJ2-7	AFLRQGAYEQY
TRBV19	TRBJ1-5	ASTRTGGSNQPQH
TRBV2	TRBJ1-3	ASSPPDGRNTIY
TRBV7-2	TRBJ1-2	ASSLTGVGYGYT
TRBV27	TRBJ1-2	ASSTGQLNYGYT
TRBV5-5	TRBJ1-5	ASSLGGGNSNQPQH
TRBV7-2	TRBJ1-5	ASSSQGDQPQH
TRBV5-1	TRBJ2-3	ASSLDGRGNTQY
TRBV13	TRBJ2-5	ASSLGGTQY
TRBV4-2	TRBJ2-1	ASSQPVAGGPYNEQF
TRBV7-9	TRBJ2-1	AWSDEQF
TRBV30	TRBJ1-2	AWRPNVSGGYT
TRBV29-1	TRBJ2-7	SVAKGLAGAEQY